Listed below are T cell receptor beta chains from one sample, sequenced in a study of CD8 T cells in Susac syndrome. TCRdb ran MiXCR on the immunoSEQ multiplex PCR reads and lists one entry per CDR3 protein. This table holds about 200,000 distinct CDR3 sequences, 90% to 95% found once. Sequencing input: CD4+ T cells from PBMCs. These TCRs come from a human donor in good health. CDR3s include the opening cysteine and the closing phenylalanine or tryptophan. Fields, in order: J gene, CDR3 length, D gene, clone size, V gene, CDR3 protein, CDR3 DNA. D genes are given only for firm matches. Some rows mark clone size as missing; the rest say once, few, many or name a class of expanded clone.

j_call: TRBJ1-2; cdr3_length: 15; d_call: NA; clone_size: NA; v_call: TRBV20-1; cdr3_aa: CSARIPYLGGYGYTF; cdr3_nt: TGCAGTGCTAGGATCCCCTATTTGGGCGGCTATGGCTACACCTTC
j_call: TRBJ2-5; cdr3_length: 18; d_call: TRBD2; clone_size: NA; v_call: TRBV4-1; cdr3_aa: CASSQEGRGLAGPETQYF; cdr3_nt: TGCGCCAGCAGCCAAGAAGGACGGGGACTAGCGGGCCCGGAGACCCAGTACTTC
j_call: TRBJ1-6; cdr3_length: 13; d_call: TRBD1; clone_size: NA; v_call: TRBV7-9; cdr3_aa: CASTGGNNSPLHF; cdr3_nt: TGTGCCAGCACAGGGGGGAATAATTCACCCCTCCACTTT
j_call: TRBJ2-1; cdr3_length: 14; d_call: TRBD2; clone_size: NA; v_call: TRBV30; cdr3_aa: CAWNRLAGYNEQFF; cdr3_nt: TGTGCCTGGAATCGGCTAGCGGGATACAATGAGCAGTTCTTC
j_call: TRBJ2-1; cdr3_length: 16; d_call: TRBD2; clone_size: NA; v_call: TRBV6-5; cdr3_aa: CASSSPLAASYNEQFF; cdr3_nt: TGTGCCAGCAGTTCGCCACTAGCGGCCTCCTACAATGAGCAGTTCTTC
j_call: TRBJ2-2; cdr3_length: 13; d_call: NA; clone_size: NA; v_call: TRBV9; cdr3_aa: CASSALGTGELFF; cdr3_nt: TGTGCCAGCAGCGCGCTTGGCACCGGGGAGCTGTTTTTT
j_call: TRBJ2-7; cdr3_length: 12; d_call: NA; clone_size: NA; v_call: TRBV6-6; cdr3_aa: CASRAGSYEQYF; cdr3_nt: TGTGCCAGCAGGGCAGGGTCCTACGAGCAGTACTTC
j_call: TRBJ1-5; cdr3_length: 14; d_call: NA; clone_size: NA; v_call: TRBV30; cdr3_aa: CAWSLTASNQPQHF; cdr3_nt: TGTGCCTGGAGTCTCACAGCGAGCAATCAGCCCCAGCATTTT
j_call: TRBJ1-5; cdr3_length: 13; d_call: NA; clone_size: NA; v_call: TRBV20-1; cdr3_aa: CSASGRVNQPQHF; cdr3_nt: TGCAGTGCTAGTGGGAGGGTCAATCAGCCCCAGCATTTT
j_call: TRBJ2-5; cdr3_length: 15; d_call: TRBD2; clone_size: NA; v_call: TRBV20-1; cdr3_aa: CSAKTAGGLKETQYF; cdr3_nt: TGCAGTGCTAAAACAGCGGGGGGGTTAAAAGAGACCCAGTACTTC
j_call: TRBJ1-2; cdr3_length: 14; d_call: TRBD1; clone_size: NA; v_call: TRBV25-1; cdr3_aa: CASSRQGATGGYTF; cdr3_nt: TGTGCCAGCAGTCGGCAGGGGGCTACGGGAGGCTACACCTTC
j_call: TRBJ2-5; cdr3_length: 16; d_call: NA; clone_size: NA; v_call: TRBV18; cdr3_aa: CASSPTGEPRTTTQYF; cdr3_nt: TGTGCCAGCTCACCGACCGGGGAACCGCGTACGACGACCCAGTACTTC
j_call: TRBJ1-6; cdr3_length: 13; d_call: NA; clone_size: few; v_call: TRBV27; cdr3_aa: CASSFRDASPLHF; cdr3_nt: TGTGCCAGCAGTTTCCGGGACGCTTCACCCCTCCACTTT
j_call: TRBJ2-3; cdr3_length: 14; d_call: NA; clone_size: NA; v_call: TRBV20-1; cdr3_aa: CSARGRLGTDTQYF; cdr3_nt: TGCAGTGCTAGAGGAAGACTGGGTACAGATACGCAGTATTTT
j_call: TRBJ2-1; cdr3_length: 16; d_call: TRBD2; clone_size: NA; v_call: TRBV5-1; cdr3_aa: CASSLNGREPYNEQFF; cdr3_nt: TGCGCCAGCAGCTTGAACGGGCGGGAGCCTTACAATGAGCAGTTCTTC
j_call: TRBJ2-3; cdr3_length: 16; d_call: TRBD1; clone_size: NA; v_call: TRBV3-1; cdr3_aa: CASSRQGAQYTDTQYF; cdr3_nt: TGTGCCAGCAGCCGACAGGGGGCGCAGTATACAGATACGCAGTATTTT
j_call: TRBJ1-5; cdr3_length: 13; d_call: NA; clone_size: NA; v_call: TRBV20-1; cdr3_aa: CSASWNSNQPQHF; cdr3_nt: TGCAGTGCTAGTTGGAATAGCAATCAGCCCCAGCATTTT
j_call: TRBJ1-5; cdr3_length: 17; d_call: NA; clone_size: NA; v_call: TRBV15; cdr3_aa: CATSRDSGPAANQPQHF; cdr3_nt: TGTGCCACCAGCAGAGATTCGGGGCCCGCAGCCAATCAGCCCCAGCATTTT
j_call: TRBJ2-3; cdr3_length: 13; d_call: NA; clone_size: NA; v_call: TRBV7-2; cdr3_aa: CASSWPPSDTQYF; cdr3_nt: TGTGCCAGCAGTTGGCCCCCTTCAGATACGCAGTATTTT
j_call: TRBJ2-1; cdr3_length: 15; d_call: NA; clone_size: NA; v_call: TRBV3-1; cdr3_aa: CASSQDLSPDNEQFF; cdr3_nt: TGTGCCAGCAGCCAAGATTTGTCCCCGGACAATGAGCAGTTCTTC
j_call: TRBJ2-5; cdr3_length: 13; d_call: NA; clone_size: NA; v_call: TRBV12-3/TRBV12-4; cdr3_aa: CASSSGGDETQYF; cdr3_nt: TGTGCCAGCAGTTCTGGGGGCGATGAGACCCAGTACTTC
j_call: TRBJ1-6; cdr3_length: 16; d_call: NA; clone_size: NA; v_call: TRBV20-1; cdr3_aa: CSARFRTGGDNSPLHF; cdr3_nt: TGCAGTGCTAGGTTCCGCACGGGAGGCGATAATTCACCCCTCCACTTT
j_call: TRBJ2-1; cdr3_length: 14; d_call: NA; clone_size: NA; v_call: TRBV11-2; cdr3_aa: CASSLDRQAHEQFF; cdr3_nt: TGTGCCAGCAGCTTAGATCGGCAGGCGCATGAGCAGTTCTTC
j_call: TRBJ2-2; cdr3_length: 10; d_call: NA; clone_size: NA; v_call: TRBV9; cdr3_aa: CASPTGELFF; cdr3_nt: TGTGCCAGCCCAACAGGGGAGCTGTTTTTT
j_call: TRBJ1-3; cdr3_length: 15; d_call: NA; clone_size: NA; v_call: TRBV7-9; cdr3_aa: CASSLVLSSGNTIYF; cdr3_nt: TGTGCCAGCAGCTTAGTCCTCTCCTCTGGAAACACCATATATTTT
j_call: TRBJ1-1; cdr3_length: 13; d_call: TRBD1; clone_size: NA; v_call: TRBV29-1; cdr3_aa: CSVAKDRGPEAFF; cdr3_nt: TGCAGCGTAGCAAAAGACAGGGGCCCTGAAGCTTTCTTT
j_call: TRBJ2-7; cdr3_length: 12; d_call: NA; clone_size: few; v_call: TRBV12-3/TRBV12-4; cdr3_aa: CASGRQSYEQYF; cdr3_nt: TGTGCCAGCGGCCGACAGAGCTACGAGCAGTACTTC
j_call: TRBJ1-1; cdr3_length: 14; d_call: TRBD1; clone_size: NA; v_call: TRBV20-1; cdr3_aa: CSARTGQGNTEAFF; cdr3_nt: TGCAGTGCTAGAACGGGACAGGGGAACACTGAAGCTTTCTTT
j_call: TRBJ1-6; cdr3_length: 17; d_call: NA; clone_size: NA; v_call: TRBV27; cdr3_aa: CASSLRATVTGLAPLHF; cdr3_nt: TGTGCCAGCAGTTTAAGGGCTACAGTCACGGGCCTGGCACCCCTCCACTTT
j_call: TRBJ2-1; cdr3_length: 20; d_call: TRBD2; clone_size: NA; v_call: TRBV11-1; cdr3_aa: CASSVPPPRRGGALGNEQFF; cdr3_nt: TGTGCCAGCAGCGTTCCTCCCCCTAGGCGCGGGGGGGCTTTGGGCAATGAGCAGTTCTTC
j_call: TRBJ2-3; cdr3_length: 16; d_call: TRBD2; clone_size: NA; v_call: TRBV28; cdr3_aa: CASSLQLAGFTDTQYF; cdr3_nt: TGTGCCAGCAGTTTACAACTAGCGGGTTTCACAGATACGCAGTATTTT
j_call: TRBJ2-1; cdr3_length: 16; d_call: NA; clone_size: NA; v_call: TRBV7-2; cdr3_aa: CASRSKGGNTYNEQFF; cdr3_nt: TGTGCCAGCAGATCCAAGGGAGGTAATACCTACAATGAGCAGTTCTTC
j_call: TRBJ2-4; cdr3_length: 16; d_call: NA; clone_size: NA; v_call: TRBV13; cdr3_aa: CASSARGPLAKNIQYF; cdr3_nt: TGTGCCAGCAGCGCTCGGGGGCCGCTAGCCAAAAACATTCAGTACTTC
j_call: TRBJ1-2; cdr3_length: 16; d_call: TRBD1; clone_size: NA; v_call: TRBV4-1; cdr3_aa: CASSHEGQGGNYGYTF; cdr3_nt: TGCGCCAGCAGCCATGAGGGACAGGGAGGAAACTATGGCTACACCTTC